This record concerns one T cell receptor beta chain sequence. Antigen unknown. Generated by immunoSEQ multiplex PCR, the TCRdb table keeps only in-frame clones and is missing some. This sample has about 22,000 clones, with about 80% found just once. The data belong to a study of vaccination effects on CD4 cells after COVID-19. Study at large: Each participant received a vaccine that was either BNT162b2 or mRNA-1273, given as two doses.

Study-level results: Pronounced clonal contraction occurred in clones induced by infection and by vaccine late after vaccination.

Germline CDR1 reads MNHEY; CDR2 reads SMNVEV (reference sequence). Trimming took 0 bases from V and 8 from J; bases not matched to a gene: 4. The CDR3 extends over 14 amino acids. Before sequencing took place, the ViraFEST assay used viral peptide pools to expand antigen-specific CD4+ T cells. Cultured cells yielded isolated CD4+ T cells after 10 to 11 days. The infection with SARS-CoV-2 (confirmed by PCR) occurred in this person between March and December 2020. The researchers cultured some 2.1 million PBMC per well with 8 to 10 IU/ml IL-2 and around 9.5 ug/ml peptides. Both day 3 and day 7 saw half the medium replaced with IL-2 medium.

The receptor was isolated from a human donor who had a prior SARS-CoV-2 infection. This material consisted of CD4+ T cells from PBMCs cultured with a peptide pool, taken before COVID-19 vaccination. J is TRBJ1-2 and V is TRBV27; 9 positions match TRBD1. The CDR3 loop reads CASSLSGQGRGYTF. The DNA of the CDR3 is TGTGCCAGCAGTTTATCGGGACAGGGTCGAGGCTACACCTTC.